This is a list of T cell receptor beta chains from one sample in a study of blood T cell repertoires in COVID-19. The method was immunoSEQ multiplex PCR; TCRdb's version includes in-frame clones alone and lacks a portion of them. The sample shows about 240,000 clones, approximately 84% of them seen only once. The sample was PBMCs or T cells enriched from blood (not recorded which). All receptors derive from a woman in her forties with acute COVID-19. CDR3s include the opening cysteine and the closing phenylalanine or tryptophan. The D gene is left open where the match is weak.

D	V	J	length	DNA	CDR3
-	TRBV7-9	TRBJ2-5	14	TGTGCCAGCAGCGCAACAGATGGAGGGGAGACCCAGTACTTC	CASSATDGGETQYF
TRBD1	TRBV19	TRBJ2-3	15	TGTGCCAGTAGTTCCGGGACAGGCAGCACAGATACGCAGTATTTT	CASSSGTGSTDTQYF
TRBD2	TRBV7-9	TRBJ2-7	16	TGTGCCAGCAGCTTGACCCGGACTAGCGGGGACTACGAGCAGTACTTC	CASSLTRTSGDYEQYF
TRBD2	TRBV18	TRBJ2-3	16	TGTGCCAGCTCTCCCTTACTAGCGGGAGAAAAAGATACGCAGTATTTT	CASSPLLAGEKDTQYF
-	TRBV4-2	TRBJ2-7	16	TGTGCCAGCAGCCAAGCGAACAGGGTTTTGGGATACGAGCAGTACTTC	CASSQANRVLGYEQYF
-	TRBV7-3	TRBJ2-3	13	TGTGCCAGCAGCGCGGGCCTTGATGGTACGCAGTATTTT	CASSAGLDGTQYF
TRBD1	TRBV29-1	TRBJ2-3	12	TGCAGCGTTGAAACAGGGGGAGATACGCAGTATTTT	CSVETGGDTQYF
TRBD1	TRBV19	TRBJ1-5	14	TGTGCCAGTAGTATCATGGCGGGACAGGCTCCCCAGCATTTT	CASSIMAGQAPQHF
TRBD1	TRBV11-2	TRBJ1-5	14	TGTGCCAGCAGCCCCAGGACAGGGGACCAGCCCCAGCATTTT	CASSPRTGDQPQHF
-	TRBV10-3	TRBJ2-7	20	TGTGCCATCCCTACCCCCCGCAGTCGAGGGCGCGAAGCTCAGGTCTACGAGCAGTACTTC	CAIPTPRSRGREAQVYEQYF
-	TRBV30	TRBJ1-1	11	TGTGCCTGGACCAAATACACTGAAGCTTTCTTT	CAWTKYTEAFF
-	TRBV4-1	TRBJ1-5	16	TGCGCCAGCAGCCAAGAAAGGGGGGGTGGCAATCAGCCCCAGCATTTT	CASSQERGGGNQPQHF
TRBD1	TRBV5-4	TRBJ1-2	15	TGTGCCAGCAGCTTGCCGGGACAGGGTTTAAGTGGCTACACCTTC	CASSLPGQGLSGYTF
TRBD2	TRBV5-1	TRBJ2-5	16	TGCGCCAGCAGCTTGACTAGCGGGAACGTCCAAGAGACCCAGTACTTC	CASSLTSGNVQETQYF
-	TRBV2	TRBJ1-2	14	TGTGCCAGCAGGTACCGACAGGCTAACTATGGCTACACCTTC	CASRYRQANYGYTF
-	TRBV3-1/TRBV3-2	TRBJ2-5	13	TGTGCCAGCAGCCTCGAGTTATGGGAGACCCAGTACTTC	CASSLELWETQYF
-	TRBV7-3	TRBJ2-6	15	TGTGCCAGCAGCTTAACCCTCCCTGGGGCCAACGTCCTGACTTTC	CASSLTLPGANVLTF
-	TRBV6-1	TRBJ1-5	15	TGTGCCAGCAGTGACAGGGGTAGAGGCAATCAGCCCCAGCATTTT	CASSDRGRGNQPQHF
TRBD1	TRBV9	TRBJ2-4	17	TGTGCCAGCAGCGCCCCTACATTAGGGACAGATAAAAACATTCAGTACTTC	CASSAPTLGTDKNIQYF
-	TRBV5-1	TRBJ2-5	13	TGCGCCAGCAGCTTATCAGGGGAAGAGACCCAGTACTTC	CASSLSGEETQYF
TRBD2	TRBV5-1	TRBJ2-1	17	TGCGCCAGCAGCTTGGAGGGCGGACTAGCGGGAGACAATGAGCAGTTCTTC	CASSLEGGLAGDNEQFF
-	TRBV25-1	TRBJ2-2	13	TGTGCCAGCAGTGATATGACAGCCGGGGAGCTGTTTTTT	CASSDMTAGELFF